This TCR beta chain derives from a study of cytomegalovirus exposure and HLA in healthy donors. Study-wide results and limits: At a 0.05 false discovery rate, a later analysis found approximately 17,000 TCR beta sequences to be associated with HLA alleles. Several top significant clusters appeared, in a later analysis, to be linked to common viral pathogens. The majority of TCR sequences were rare, yet some public TCRs appeared in many donors.

This clone was recorded a few times. Its matching antigen is unknown. Both 60 Vbeta primers and 13 Jbeta primers went into the PCR. TCRdb's copy holds only in-frame clones and misses some; the assay was immunoSEQ multiplex PCR. The sample shows a few hundred thousand clones, roughly 79% of them seen only once. From germline, CDR1 is SGHAT and CDR2 FQNNGV. The length of the CDR3 is 13 residues. The V gene lost 0 bases and the J gene lost 3 bases, with 5 bases spanning the gap. V and J are TRBV11-2 and TRBJ2-5; D is unclear. The source of this sequence is a man younger than 30 in good health and CMV-seronegative. The sample taken for sequencing was PBMCs. CDR3 sequence reads: CASSLDREETQYF. CDR3 nucleotide sequence: TGTGCCAGCAGCTTAGATCGGGAAGAGACCCAGTACTTC.